This T cell receptor beta chain comes out of a study of memory CD4+ T cells and cytomegalovirus serostatus. Study-level findings and limits: About 40% of the roughly 160 known CMV-associated TCRbeta sequences appeared in CD4+ memory.

Sequencing used immunoSEQ multiplex PCR; TCRdb keeps in-frame clones, though not all of them. The sample lists some 95,000 clones; 75% to 90% were seen once. The sort gate was single viable CD3+CD4+CD8-CD45RO+ cells for memory CD4+ T cells. Serum IgG to CMV pp150, pp28, p38 and p52 defined serostatus. Total CD4+ T cells were enriched by CD4 positive selection. A word on this clone: What it binds is not known.

The sequenced sample consisted of memory CD4+ T cells from blood. This clonotype originated in an adult in good health and CMV-seropositive.

DNA for the CDR3: TGTGCCAGCAGCCCTTTAGGGGCGAATGGCTACACCTTC. Translating gives CASSPLGANGYTF. The chain couples TRBV7-9 to TRBJ1-2; D perhaps matches TRBD1 (5 bases). Germline V CDR1 and CDR2: SEHNR, FQNEAQ (reference sequence). Deletions cut 5 bases from V and 6 bases from J, with 13 bases between. The CDR3 extends over 13 amino acids.